This is a list of T cell receptor beta chains from one sample in a study of T cells in Graves' hyperthyroidism and ophthalmopathy. Using its own MiXCR run on the multiplex PCR reads, TCRdb lists one record per CDR3 protein. Of about 550,000 distinct CDR3 sequences listed, under 25% are singletons. Material: blood. All receptors come from a young man with Graves' hyperthyroidism. CDR3s include the opening cysteine and the closing phenylalanine or tryptophan. D genes are given only for firm matches. Clone size is stated in some rows and not others, as once, few, many or a class when expanded.

V gene: TRBV6-1
clone size: NA
D gene: NA
J gene: TRBJ1-1
CDR3 protein: CASSERPGDTTEAFF
CDR3 DNA: TGTGCCAGCAGTGAAAGACCGGGAGACACAACTGAAGCTTTCTTT

V gene: TRBV6-1
clone size: NA
D gene: NA
J gene: TRBJ2-7
CDR3 protein: CASTSAGEQYF
CDR3 DNA: TGTGCCAGCACCTCTGCTGGCGAGCAGTACTTC

V gene: TRBV13
clone size: many
D gene: NA
J gene: TRBJ2-7
CDR3 protein: CASSLGRVSYEQYF
CDR3 DNA: TGTGCCAGCAGCTTAGGCCGGGTCTCCTACGAGCAGTACTTC

V gene: TRBV14
clone size: many
D gene: NA
J gene: TRBJ1-2
CDR3 protein: CASSINPAGDGYTF
CDR3 DNA: TGTGCCAGCAGCATTAATCCGGCGGGGGATGGCTACACCTTC

V gene: TRBV12-3/TRBV12-4
clone size: many
D gene: NA
J gene: TRBJ1-3
CDR3 protein: CASSSRARQLGNTIYF
CDR3 DNA: TGTGCCAGCAGCTCTCGCGCCCGACAGCTTGGAAACACCATATATTTT

V gene: TRBV5-1
clone size: many
D gene: TRBD1
J gene: TRBJ1-1
CDR3 protein: CASSLAPSGGQTEAFF
CDR3 DNA: TGCGCCAGCAGCTTGGCGCCCTCAGGGGGCCAAACTGAAGCTTTCTTT

V gene: TRBV2
clone size: many
D gene: NA
J gene: TRBJ1-5
CDR3 protein: CASSPVQGGLNQPQHF
CDR3 DNA: TGTGCCAGCAGTCCAGTACAGGGAGGCCTCAATCAGCCCCAGCATTTT

V gene: TRBV27
clone size: few
D gene: TRBD1
J gene: TRBJ1-2
CDR3 protein: CASKRGGRTGGYTF
CDR3 DNA: TGTGCCAGCAAGAGAGGGGGCCGGACGGGTGGCTACACCTTC

V gene: TRBV6-1
clone size: NA
D gene: TRBD1
J gene: TRBJ1-1
CDR3 protein: CASSEWGQAATEAFF
CDR3 DNA: TGTGCCAGCAGTGAATGGGGACAGGCGGCCACTGAAGCTTTCTTT

V gene: TRBV28
clone size: many
D gene: TRBD1
J gene: TRBJ2-7
CDR3 protein: CASTIAGQGSYEQYF
CDR3 DNA: TGTGCCAGCACTATCGCGGGACAGGGCTCCTACGAGCAGTACTTC

V gene: TRBV19
clone size: few
D gene: TRBD1
J gene: TRBJ1-5
CDR3 protein: CASSFRTGPDQPQHF
CDR3 DNA: TGTGCCAGTAGTTTCCGGACAGGACCGGATCAGCCCCAGCATTTT

V gene: TRBV6-5
clone size: many
D gene: NA
J gene: TRBJ2-7
CDR3 protein: CASSYVTGGEQYF
CDR3 DNA: TGTGCCAGCAGTTACGTGACAGGCGGCGAGCAGTACTTC

V gene: TRBV14
clone size: many
D gene: TRBD1
J gene: TRBJ2-2
CDR3 protein: CASSRRQGASGELFF
CDR3 DNA: TGTGCCAGCAGCCGAAGACAGGGGGCATCCGGGGAGCTGTTTTTT

V gene: TRBV12-5
clone size: many
D gene: NA
J gene: TRBJ2-7
CDR3 protein: CASGPSSYEQYF
CDR3 DNA: TGTGCTAGTGGCCCCAGCTCCTACGAGCAGTACTTC

V gene: TRBV3-1
clone size: NA
D gene: NA
J gene: TRBJ2-2
CDR3 protein: CASSQGLVSGELFF
CDR3 DNA: TGTGCCAGCAGCCAAGGACTAGTGTCCGGGGAGCTGTTTTTT

V gene: TRBV5-1
clone size: few
D gene: TRBD1
J gene: TRBJ1-1
CDR3 protein: CASSRGDRDHTEAFF
CDR3 DNA: TGCGCCAGCAGCCGGGGGGACAGGGACCATACTGAAGCTTTCTTT

V gene: TRBV12-3/TRBV12-4
clone size: once
D gene: NA
J gene: TRBJ2-5
CDR3 protein: CASRPGREETQYF
CDR3 DNA: TGTGCCAGCAGACCCGGACGGGAAGAGACCCAGTACTTC

V gene: TRBV3-1
clone size: few
D gene: TRBD1
J gene: TRBJ1-2
CDR3 protein: CASSPIRDRILNYTF
CDR3 DNA: TGTGCCAGCAGCCCCATTAGGGACAGGATATTAAACTACACCTTC

V gene: TRBV12-3/TRBV12-4
clone size: once
D gene: NA
J gene: TRBJ2-7
CDR3 protein: CASSAAEGYDQYF
CDR3 DNA: TGTGCCAGCAGCGCCGCTGAAGGCTACGATCAGTACTTC

V gene: TRBV7-8
clone size: NA
D gene: NA
J gene: TRBJ1-2
CDR3 protein: CASSLVARDGYTF
CDR3 DNA: TGTGCCAGCAGCTTAGTAGCCAGGGACGGCTACACCTTC

V gene: TRBV28
clone size: many
D gene: TRBD2
J gene: TRBJ2-7
CDR3 protein: CASSLGMGLAAYEQYF
CDR3 DNA: TGTGCCAGCAGTTTGGGGATGGGACTAGCGGCCTACGAGCAGTACTTC

V gene: TRBV7-8
clone size: few
D gene: NA
J gene: TRBJ2-2
CDR3 protein: CASTPGTTNTGELFF
CDR3 DNA: TGTGCCAGCACCCCAGGGACAACTAACACCGGGGAGCTGTTTTTT

V gene: TRBV7-2
clone size: many
D gene: TRBD1
J gene: TRBJ1-2
CDR3 protein: CASSLSWTGAGGYTF
CDR3 DNA: TGTGCCAGCAGCTTATCATGGACAGGGGCTGGTGGCTACACCTTC

V gene: TRBV5-1
clone size: NA
D gene: NA
J gene: TRBJ2-5
CDR3 protein: CASSLNGLQETQYF
CDR3 DNA: TGCGCCAGCAGCTTAAACGGCCTCCAAGAGACCCAGTACTTC

V gene: TRBV7-3
clone size: NA
D gene: NA
J gene: TRBJ2-7
CDR3 protein: CASSLQKRTDHSYEQYF
CDR3 DNA: TGTGCCAGCAGCTTGCAGAAGAGGACAGATCACTCCTACGAGCAGTACTTC

V gene: TRBV11-3
clone size: many
D gene: NA
J gene: TRBJ2-5
CDR3 protein: CASSLAEGTQYF
CDR3 DNA: TGTGCCAGCAGCTTAGCTGAGGGGACCCAGTACTTC

V gene: TRBV5-1
clone size: NA
D gene: NA
J gene: TRBJ2-7
CDR3 protein: CASSLEGGLAYEQYF
CDR3 DNA: TGCGCCAGCAGCTTGGAGGGGGGGCTAGCCTACGAGCAGTACTTC

V gene: TRBV28
clone size: many
D gene: TRBD1
J gene: TRBJ1-1
CDR3 protein: CASSRTGMNAEAFF
CDR3 DNA: TGTGCCAGCAGCCGGACAGGGATGAACGCTGAAGCTTTCTTT